This T cell receptor (beta chain) was identified in a study of cytomegalovirus exposure and HLA in healthy donors. The CDR3 sequence is 14 residues long. Germline V gene lookup returns CDR1 MNHEY and CDR2 SMNVEV (reference sequence). V lost 2 bases and J lost 0, with 4 bases in between. PCR primers comprised 60 Vbeta and 13 Jbeta primers. This table comes from immunoSEQ multiplex PCR, and its TCRdb copy is limited to in-frame clones, with some not included. The sample yields around 130,000 clones, about 8.5% seen once. What was sequenced was PBMCs. The TCR originated in a man in his forties in good health and CMV-seronegative. The rearrangement links TRBV27 to TRBJ2-2; D gene uncertain. CDR3 sequence reads: CASSLITNTGELFF. The CDR3 DNA reads TGTGCCAGCAGTTTAATAACGAACACCGGGGAGCTGTTTTTT.